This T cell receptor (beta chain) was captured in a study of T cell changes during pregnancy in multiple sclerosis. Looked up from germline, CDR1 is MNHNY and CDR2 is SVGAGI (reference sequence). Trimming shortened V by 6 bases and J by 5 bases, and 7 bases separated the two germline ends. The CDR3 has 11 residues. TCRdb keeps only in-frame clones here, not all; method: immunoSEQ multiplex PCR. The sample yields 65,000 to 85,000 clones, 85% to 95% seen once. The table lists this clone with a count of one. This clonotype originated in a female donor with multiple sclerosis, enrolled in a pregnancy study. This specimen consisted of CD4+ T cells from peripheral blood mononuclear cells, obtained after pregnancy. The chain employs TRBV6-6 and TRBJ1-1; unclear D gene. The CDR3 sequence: CASSPETEAFF. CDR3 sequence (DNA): TGTGCCAGCAGCCCGGAGACTGAAGCTTTCTTT.